The 18 T cell receptor beta chains given below trace back to one sample, sequenced in a study of shared clonotypes between healthy human individuals. The method was immunoSEQ multiplex PCR; TCRdb's version includes in-frame clones alone and lacks a portion of them. The table records around 1.5 million clones, 95% to 99% of them present only once. Sequencing was done on a sample of naive CD4+ T cells sorted from blood. Subset: CD45RA+ positively selected. The receptors originated from a young man in good health.

V and J are TRBV6-5 and TRBJ2-1; 10 bases match TRBD1. The CDR3 runs 15 residues. The germline V gene has CDR1 MNHEY and CDR2 SVGAGI. V was clipped by 6 bases and J by 16 bases; unmatched bases: 18. This CDR3 reads CASRPGTGVVGAYFF. Here the CDR3 DNA reads TGTGCCAGCAGACCCGGGACAGGGGTGGTCGGGGCGTATTTCTTC.

The chain combines TRBV13 with TRBJ2-7, with D unresolved. The CDR3 totals 16 residues. Between the trimmed V and J ends, which lost 2 bases and 2 bases, there was a span of 16 bases. Looked up from germline, CDR1 is PRHDT and CDR2 is FYEKMQ (reference sequence). The CDR3 DNA follows: TGTGCCAGCAGCTTACGATTCAGACCTAATGCCTACGAGCAGTACTTC. It codes for CASSLRFRPNAYEQYF.

This chain uses TRBV18 with TRBJ2-7; 7 nucleotides align to TRBD1. The CDR3 sequence is 13 residues long. The germline gives CDR1 KGHSH, CDR2 LQKENI. The J segment lost 7 bases and the V segment lost 4 bases, leaving 7 bases of the junction unmatched. The CDR3 DNA reads TGTGCCAGCTCACAGACAGGGACGGGGGAGCAGTACTTC. The encoded protein is CASSQTGTGEQYF.

The chain combines TRBV2 with TRBJ2-7, with TRBD1 matching 11 bases. Germline values: CDR1 SNHLY, CDR2 FYNNEI. The ends lost 7 bases at V and 4 bases at J; junction bases unmatched: 6. The CDR3 is 14 amino acids. The CDR3 region has the DNA TGTGCCAGCATCTTGGACAGGGGGCAATACGAGCAGTACTTC. Its protein is CASILDRGQYEQYF.

This clone was counted a single time. V usage is TRBV10-3 and J usage is TRBJ2-1; no firm D call. This CDR3 is built from 15 residues. Trimming removed 4 bases at V and 2 bases at J, with 12 bases between. Germline lookup yields CDR1 ENHRY and CDR2 SYGVKD. This CDR3 is CAISGLTTTYNEQFF. As DNA, the CDR3 is TGTGCCATCAGTGGGTTGACGACAACCTACAATGAGCAGTTCTTC.

The chain links TRBV28 to TRBJ2-7; D is ambiguous. The CDR3 sequence is 14 residues long. V was shortened by 8 bases and J by 7 bases, with 21 bases between the two germline ends. Germline values: CDR1 MDHEN, CDR2 SYDVKM. The CDR3 region is CASSRTAALGEQYF. CDR3 nucleotides: TGTGCCAGCTCTAGGACCGCCGCTCTGGGAGAGCAGTACTTC.

The V gene is TRBV7-9, the J gene TRBJ2-1; tentative D call: TRBD2 (6 bases). Per the germline V gene, CDR1 is SEHNR and CDR2 is FQNEAQ (reference sequence). Trimming stripped 5 bases from V and 4 bases from J, with 12 bases between. The CDR3 is 14 amino acids. The CDR3 DNA reads as TGTGCCAGCAGCCAAGCGGGCGGATACAATGAGCAGTTCTTC. The encoded protein is CASSQAGGYNEQFF.

This rearrangement joins TRBV7-6 to TRBJ2-5; 14 nucleotides line up with TRBD2. The CDR3 contains 15 residues. Germline V gene sequence: CDR1 SGHVS, CDR2 FNYEAQ. The ends lost 5 bases at V and 4 bases at J; junction bases unmatched: 3. CDR3 sequence (DNA): TGTGCCAGCAGCCAGGGACTAGCGGGAGTAGAGACCCAGTACTTC. This translates into CASSQGLAGVETQYF.

V gene TRBV4-1 combines with J gene TRBJ2-1; no firm D call. Trimming shortened V by 1 base and J by 4 bases, and 11 bases separated the two germline ends. This CDR3 has 15 amino acids. Germline values: CDR1 MGHRA, CDR2 YSYEKL. Here the CDR3 reads CASSQAWWSYNEQFF. The CDR3 coding sequence is TGCGCCAGCAGCCAAGCGTGGTGGTCTTACAATGAGCAGTTCTTC.

This rearrangement joins TRBV5-6 to TRBJ2-5; D tentatively fits TRBD1 or TRBD2 (5 bases each). Germline assignment: CDR1 SGHDT and CDR2 YYEEEE. V was pared by 0 bases and J by 5 bases, with 11 bases between. This CDR3 is 14 amino acids long. This chain's CDR3 is CASSLASGTETQYF. Here the CDR3 DNA reads TGTGCCAGCAGCTTGGCCTCAGGGACGGAGACCCAGTACTTC.

This chain joins TRBV6-5 and TRBJ2-3; D remains ambiguous. This CDR3 has 15 amino acids. Looked up from germline, CDR1 is MNHEY and CDR2 is SVGAGI. V was trimmed by 6 bases and J by 0 bases, leaving 13 bases between them. DNA for the CDR3: TGTGCCAGCAGCTTACGGACGGAAAGCACAGATACGCAGTATTTT. The encoded protein is CASSLRTESTDTQYF.

The rearrangement joins TRBV28 to TRBJ2-7; 9 bases are shared with TRBD2. Germline values: CDR1 MDHEN, CDR2 SYDVKM. This CDR3 is 15 amino acids long. V gave up 5 bases and J gave up 9 bases; unmatched junction bases: 14. The CDR3: CASSNHGTSTLGQYF. CDR3 nucleotide sequence: TGTGCCAGCAGTAACCACGGGACTAGCACCCTAGGGCAGTACTTC.

For this clone: The sample holds other DNA sequences that translate to the same CDR3. This chain connects TRBV18 to TRBJ2-5; TRBD2 might be the D (6 bases). CDR1 and CDR2 (germline): KGHSH, LQKENI. The V gene lost 3 bases and the J gene lost 2 bases, with 10 bases spanning the gap. The CDR3 has 14 residues. CDR3 region: CASSPGSLQETQYF. CDR3 DNA sequence: TGTGCCAGCTCACCCGGGAGTTTACAAGAGACCCAGTACTTC.

J is TRBJ2-7 and V is TRBV6-1; D might be TRBD1 (6 bases). The V gene lost 2 bases and the J gene lost 6 bases, with 11 bases spanning the gap. Germline CDR1 MNHNS, CDR2 SASEGT. The CDR3 covers 13 residues. The CDR3 loop reads CASSETGLPEQYF. The CDR3 bases are TGTGCCAGCAGTGAAACAGGGCTTCCCGAGCAGTACTTC.

The count of this clone is one. In DNA, the CDR3 is TGTGCCAGCAGCCCGGGACAGTCGAGCTCCTACGAGCAGTACTTC. Translated: CASSPGQSSSYEQYF. The chain couples TRBV9 to TRBJ2-7, with TRBD1 identical over 7 bases. The CDR3 is 15 amino acids. The V gene's germline CDR1 is SGDLS and CDR2 YYNGEE. The V gene end was trimmed by 4 bases and the J gene end by 0 bases; junction bases not matched to a gene: 7.

The count of this clone is one. V usage is TRBV10-3 and J usage is TRBJ2-1, with D possibly TRBD2 on 5 matching bases. The V gene's germline CDR1 is ENHRY and CDR2 SYGVKD. V was clipped by 10 bases and J by 0 bases, with 16 bases between them. The CDR3 sequence is 15 residues long. The CDR3 spells CATRVRESSYNEQFF. In nucleotides, the CDR3 is TGTGCCACGAGGGTTCGGGAAAGCTCCTACAATGAGCAGTTCTTC.

The genes are TRBV10-3 and TRBJ2-3, with D possibly matching TRBD2 (6 bases). Trimming stripped 3 bases from V and 6 bases from J, with 16 bases between. Germline V CDR1 and CDR2: ENHRY, SYGVKD. The CDR3 runs 15 residues. The CDR3: CAISDWRDGDDTQYF. DNA for the CDR3: TGTGCCATCAGTGATTGGCGGGACGGGGACGATACGCAGTATTTT.

This chain joins TRBV5-1 and TRBJ2-5; TRBD2 agrees at 7 bases. The germline V gene encodes CDR1 SGHRS and CDR2 YFSETQ. V lost 3 bases to trimming and J lost 5 bases; unmatched junction nucleotides: 7. The CDR3 runs 14 residues. The CDR3 sequence is CASSSRLAGETQYF. The CDR3 DNA is TGCGCCAGCAGCTCAAGACTAGCCGGGGAGACCCAGTACTTC.